The clone carrying this T cell receptor (beta chain) was observed many times. This entry is derived from a study of T cells in Graves' hyperthyroidism and ophthalmopathy. Overall study context: The initial diagnosis was the point when peripheral blood was collected, ahead of any treatment.

Amplified regions were TCR beta CDR3 sequences from RNA transcripts. Using the HTBI primer set, a first-round RT-PCR was run on the TCR CDR3. TCRdb ran MiXCR on the multiplex PCR reads and lists one entry per CDR3 protein. Among hundreds of thousands of distinct CDR3 sequences listed, approximately 14% were seen once. Out of approximately 9.9 ml of fresh peripheral blood came the PBMCs. The sequenced material came from blood. This clonotype was sampled from a woman aged 30 to 39 with Graves' hyperthyroidism that later progressed to Graves' ophthalmopathy.

The CDR3 here is CASSFPRQGISTEAFF. CDR3 in DNA: TGTGCCAGCAGCTTTCCTAGACAGGGCATTAGCACTGAAGCTTTCTTT. The chain couples TRBV7-9 to TRBJ1-1; 7 bases align to TRBD1. The germline V gene has CDR1 SEHNR and CDR2 FQNEAQ (reference sequence). This CDR3 comprises 16 residues. The V and J ends lost 3 bases and 4 bases, in that order; junction bases with no gene match: 11.